What follows are 17 T cell receptor beta chains derived from one specimen sequenced in a study of regulatory T cells in long-lasting Graves disease. Relying on iRepertoire HTBI primers and Arm-PCR of CDR3 regions, the team built TCR beta libraries. TCRdb fed the multiplex PCR reads into MiXCR, producing one record per CDR3 protein. The data hold hundreds of thousands of distinct CDR3 sequences, with about 18% observed a single time. The time point was: newly diagnosed GD, antithyroid drugs for less than 3 months. From RNA extracted from PBMCs, the TCR library was made. Sequenced material: peripheral blood mononuclear cells (PBMCs), taken at new diagnosis, from a patient treated with antithyroid drugs. All receptors derive from a female donor with Graves disease.

In regard to this clonotype: A far larger clone is only one base removed, so a read error is likely. The chain couples TRBV7-2 to TRBJ2-7; D possibly corresponds to TRBD2 (5 bases). The CDR3 is 16 amino acids. Trimming shortened V by 11 bases and J by 6 bases, and 29 bases separated the two germline ends. Germline V gene sequence: CDR1 SGHTA, CDR2 FQGNSA. The CDR3 here is CAGTLALWTPSSEQYF. For the CDR3, the DNA is TGTGCCGGCACCCTAGCCCTTTGGACTCCATCGTCCGAGCAGTACTTC.

This clonotype was picked up many times. The V call is TRBV7-8, the J call TRBJ2-7, with D uncertain. The germline gives CDR1 SGHVS, CDR2 FQNEAQ. This CDR3 contains 12 residues. Trimming stripped 5 bases from V and 6 bases from J, with 11 bases between. The CDR3 DNA follows: TGTGCCAGCAGCAGCTCAGGTCTCGAGCAGTACTTC. It encodes CASSSSGLEQYF.

Note on this clonotype: A much larger clone lies a single base off, so this may be a read error. The chain carries TRBV2 and TRBJ1-5, with 8 bases that match TRBD1. The CDR3 length is 16 residues. The V gene's germline CDR1 is SNHLY and CDR2 FYNNEI. The CDR3 region is CASSVQAGGNSQLQHF. CDR3 bases: TGTGCCAGCAGTGTTCAGGCAGGGGGCAATTCTCAGCTCCAGCATTTT.

In its sample, this clonotype was seen many times. This chain links TRBV2 with TRBJ2-1, with D unclear. V lost 11 bases, J lost 10 bases, and 18 bases lay in between. In germline, CDR1 is SNHLY, CDR2 FYNNEI. The CDR3 sequence is 12 residues long. The CDR3 nucleotides read TGTGCCCTGGTTGCCGTCGATAGAGAGCAGTTCTTC. This translates into CALVAVDREQFF.

A single count supports this clonotype. This could be a read error, since a much larger clone is one nucleotide away. The chain couples TRBV7-8 to TRBJ2-1; D ambiguous. Trimming removed 6 bases at V and 10 bases at J, with 19 bases between. Looked up from germline, CDR1 is SGHVS and CDR2 is FQNEAQ. The CDR3 consists of 14 residues. The CDR3 spells CASRPRLAQWEQFF. The CDR3 DNA reads as TGTGCCAGCAGGCCCAGACTGGCACAATGGGAGCAGTTCTTC. Full variable domain (outside the CDR3, taken from reference TRBV7-8 and TRBJ2-1): GAGVSQSPRYKVAKRGQDVALRCDPISGHVSLFWYQQALGQGPEFLTYFQNEAQLDKSGLPSDRFFAERPEGSVSTLKIQRTQQEDSAVYLCASRPRLAQWEQFFGPGTRLTVL.

This clonotype was counted ten times or more. The V call is TRBV12-3 or TRBV12-4, the J call TRBJ1-4, with TRBD1 matching over 9 bases. CDR3 length: 13 amino acids. J was trimmed by 8 bases and V by 6 bases; bases with no gene match: 4. The DNA of the CDR3 is TGTGCCAGCAGCACCGGGACAGGGGAAAAACTGTTTTTT. Translating it yields CASSTGTGEKLFF.

This chain's CDR3 is CASSQPGRYEKLFF. CDR3 nucleotide sequence: TGTGCCAGCAGCCAACCGGGCAGGTATGAAAAACTGTTTTTT. V is TRBV3-1 and J is TRBJ1-4; D unclear. Germline V gene lookup returns CDR1 LGHDT and CDR2 YNNKEL (reference sequence). Trimming stripped 2 bases from V and 6 bases from J, with 10 bases between. The CDR3 runs 14 residues.

This clonotype turned up a few times. The chain links TRBV6-2 or TRBV6-3 to TRBJ1-6; the match to TRBD1 covers 10 bases. Trimming cost V 0 bases and J 7 bases; bases outside gene matches: 6. The CDR3 contains 17 residues. The germline gives CDR1 MNHEY, CDR2 SVGEGT. The DNA for the CDR3 is TGTGCCAGCAGTTACTCGAGACAGGGGGCAGGGAATTCACCCCTCCACTTT. It codes for CASSYSRQGAGNSPLHF.

The CDR3 loop is CATSRAAGGPPDTQYF. In nucleotides, the CDR3 is TGTGCCACCAGCAGAGCAGCGGGAGGGCCCCCAGATACGCAGTATTTT. The rearrangement links TRBV15 to TRBJ2-3; 10 nucleotides align to TRBD2. Germline CDR1 and CDR2: LNHNV and YYDKDF (reference sequence). This CDR3 contains 16 residues. V lost 1 base and J lost 4; bases outside the gene matches: 5. The full variable domain, its missing parts supplied by reference TRBV15 and TRBJ2-3, is DAMVIQNPRYQVTQFGKPVTLSCSQTLNHNVMYWYQQKSSQAPKLLFHYYDKDFNNEADTPDNFQSRRPNTSFCFLDIRSPGLGDTAMYLCATSRAAGGPPDTQYFGPGTRLTVL.

This clonotype was detected a few times. This chain links TRBV25-1 with TRBJ1-2; tentatively, D is TRBD1 (5 bases). Per germline, CDR1 MGHDK and CDR2 SYGVNS. V lost 3 bases, J lost 8 bases, and 13 bases lay in between. The CDR3 runs to 13 residues. The CDR3 spells CASSEGRVGGYTF. The CDR3 DNA reads TGTGCCAGCAGTGAGGGCAGGGTGGGGGGCTACACCTTC.

This clonotype has a count of ten or more. The chain employs TRBV28 and TRBJ2-7; 9 nucleotides match TRBD1. CDR1 is MDHEN and CDR2 is SYDVKM in the germline V gene. The junction had 7 bases not matched to a gene; V was cut back by 3 bases and J by 7 bases. The CDR3 contains 14 residues. The chain's CDR3 is CASSFLQGAAEQYF. CDR3 sequence (DNA): TGTGCCAGCAGTTTCCTACAGGGGGCGGCTGAGCAGTACTTC.

This clonotype was seen ten or more times. The CDR3 protein is CAWGPGARPEETQYF. CDR3 nucleotide sequence: TGTGCCTGGGGACCCGGTGCCAGGCCCGAAGAGACCCAGTACTTC. This chain uses TRBV30 with TRBJ2-5; D remains ambiguous. V was pared by 5 bases and J by 3 bases, with 19 bases between. The length of the CDR3 is 15 residues. Germline CDR1 and CDR2: GTSNPN and SVGIG (reference sequence). The full variable domain, with the rest looked up from reference TRBV30 and TRBJ2-5, is SQTIHQWPATLVQPVGSPLSLECTVEGTSNPNLYWYRQAAGRGLQLLFYSVGIGQISSEVPQNLSASRPQDRQFILSSKKLLLSDSGFYLCAWGPGARPEETQYFGPGTRLLVL.

The sample holds a few counts of this clonotype. The V gene is TRBV7-9, the J gene TRBJ1-2, with D perhaps TRBD1 (5 bases). The CDR3 runs 13 residues. Germline loops: CDR1 SEHNR, CDR2 FQNEAQ (reference sequence). In DNA, the CDR3 is TGTGCACTCGGGCAGGGAACGCGCTATGGCTACACCTTC. Translation gives CALGQGTRYGYTF.

This clonotype came up a few times. Possible read error: a much larger clone is one base away. This chain joins TRBV6-2 or TRBV6-3 and TRBJ1-5, with D unresolved. The CDR3 runs 18 residues. Germline V CDR1 and CDR2: MNHEY, SVGEGT. This chain's CDR3 is CAGSRAMDGGKGNQPQHF. CDR3 nucleotides: TGTGCCGGCAGCCGGGCGATGGACGGTGGGAAGGGCAATCAGCCCCAGCATTTT.

The sample holds many counts of this clonotype. The CDR3 sequence: CSANPGHEAYGYTF. In DNA, the CDR3 is TGCAGTGCTAACCCGGGACACGAGGCCTATGGCTACACCTTC. The J gene is TRBJ1-2, the V gene TRBV20-1; weak D call: TRBD1 (6 bases). Germline values: CDR1 DFQATT, CDR2 SNEGSKA (reference sequence). V dropped 4 bases and J dropped 4 bases, with 16 bases sitting between them. CDR3 length: 14 amino acids.

The table lists this clonotype with many counts. The J gene is TRBJ2-3, the V gene TRBV10-3, with D tentatively TRBD2 (5 bases). This CDR3 spans 21 amino acids. The V end was cut by 0 bases, the J end by 6 bases, with 31 bases between. Germline V gene data show CDR1 as ENHRY and CDR2 as SYGVKD. CDR3 nucleotide sequence: TGTGCCATCAGTGAGTCGGCCCTCTCTCCGGAGCAAGTGGGAGCTAGGGATACGCAGTATTTT. Protein product: CAISESALSPEQVGARDTQYF.

In this sample, this clonotype turned up many times. The chain is built from TRBV10-3 and TRBJ1-1; D might be TRBD1 (5 bases). The CDR3 contains 13 residues. Germline CDR1 and CDR2: ENHRY and SYGVKD. The V gene lost 6 bases and the J gene lost 1 base, with 9 bases spanning the gap. As DNA, the CDR3 is TGTGCCATCAGACGGGACTCGAACACTGAAGCTTTCTTT. Residues: CAIRRDSNTEAFF.